Below are 32 T cell receptor beta chains sequenced from a single sample in a study of post-analysis software for immune sequencing data. The TCR beta cDNA libraries contained unique molecular identifiers. TCRdb itself ran the PCR reads through MiXCR, one entry per CDR3 protein. The sample contains about 540,000 distinct CDR3 sequences, around 36% of which appear only once. General study results and limits: Controls had lower frequencies than patients of about 5 TRBV segments, which included TRBV5-6, TRBV5-1 and TRBV20-1.

Their cognate antigens are unknown. The specimen sequenced was blood. These receptors were taken from a girl aged 2-17 years with multiple sclerosis.

The gene calls are TRBV20-1 and TRBJ2-5; 11 nucleotides line up with TRBD2. J lost 1 base, V lost 4 bases, and 5 bases had no gene match. Per germline, CDR1 DFQATT and CDR2 SNEGSKA (reference sequence). The CDR3 has 15 residues. The DNA for the CDR3 is TGCAGTGCTACCCGACTAGCGGGGAGCCAAGAGACCCAGTACTTC. Protein: CSATRLAGSQETQYF.

The rearrangement links TRBV2 to TRBJ2-1; 8 nucleotides align to TRBD1. CDR3 length: 14 amino acids. The V and J ends lost 4 bases and 5 bases, in that order; junction bases with no gene match: 4. The germline CDR1 and CDR2 sequences are SNHLY and FYNNEI. The CDR3 sequence: CASSGSQGDNEQFF. The CDR3 region has the DNA TGTGCCAGCAGTGGTTCACAGGGGGACAATGAGCAGTTCTTC. The variable domain in full, completed from reference TRBV2 and TRBJ2-1, reads EPEVTQTPSHQVTQMGQEVILRCVPISNHLYFYWYRQILGQKVEFLVSFYNNEISEKSEIFDDQFSVERPDGSNFTLKIRSTKLEDSAMYFCASSGSQGDNEQFFGPGTRLTVL.

This clonotype has a handful of counts. The chain has TRBV12-3 or TRBV12-4 and TRBJ2-5; unclear D gene. The CDR3 extends over 14 amino acids. V was clipped by 0 bases and J by 2 bases, with 7 bases between them. The CDR3 spells CASSLAQLQETQYF. The CDR3 nucleotides are TGTGCCAGCAGTTTAGCACAGCTACAAGAGACCCAGTACTTC.

Concerning this clonotype: At one end the junction does not follow the germline gene, possibly because of a read error. This chain links TRBV29-1 with TRBJ2-4, with D maybe TRBD2 (5 bases). The CDR3 totals 15 residues. Germline loops: CDR1 SQVTM, CDR2 ANQGSEA. CDR3 nucleotide sequence: TGCAGCGTTGGGGAACTAGGGCAGGTCAAAAACGTTCAGTACTTC. Translation gives CSVGELGQVKNVQYF.

This clonotype was observed a handful of times. This sequence joins TRBV20-1 and TRBJ1-5; a weak D match, TRBD1 (6 bases). V lost 3 bases to trimming and J lost 3 bases, with 12 bases between them. Germline V gene lookup returns CDR1 DFQATT and CDR2 SNEGSKA (reference sequence). CDR3 length: 14 amino acids. This chain's CDR3 is CSARMGADNQPQHF. The CDR3 DNA follows: TGCAGTGCTAGGATGGGGGCTGACAATCAGCCCCAGCATTTT.

The gene calls are TRBV20-1 and TRBJ2-5, with 9 bases lining up with TRBD2. After removal of 0 bases from V and 4 bases from J, the junction contained 9 bases not matched to a gene. Germline V gene lookup returns CDR1 DFQATT and CDR2 SNEGSKA (reference sequence). This CDR3 has 16 amino acids. CDR3 sequence: CSARDHRGGAVETQYF. The DNA of the CDR3 is TGCAGTGCTAGAGATCATCGCGGGGGGGCCGTAGAGACCCAGTACTTC.

In nucleotides, the CDR3 is TGTGCCAGTACCAACAGGCCACGCGGTAATTCACCCCTCCACTTT. Protein: CASTNRPRGNSPLHF. The rearrangement uses TRBV19 and TRBJ1-6; a possible D gene is TRBD1 (5 bases). The CDR3 covers 15 residues. Deletions cut 7 bases from V and 6 bases from J, with 16 bases between. Germline CDR1 and CDR2: LNHDA and SQIVND (reference sequence).

This clonotype was counted a few times. J is TRBJ2-3 and V is TRBV20-1; D unresolved. CDR3 length equals 11 residues. CDR1 DFQATT and CDR2 SNEGSKA come from the germline V gene (reference sequence). Trimming pared 5 bases from V and 5 bases from J, leaving 8 bases between. Here the CDR3 reads CSAYQRDTQYF. CDR3 sequence (DNA): TGCAGTGCTTATCAAAGAGATACGCAGTATTTT.

At least ten counts were recorded for this clonotype. The gene calls are TRBV6-1 and TRBJ2-1; D remains unclear. Trimming removed 6 bases at V and 4 bases at J, with 4 bases between. The length of the CDR3 is 11 residues. Germline V gives CDR1 MNHNS, CDR2 SASEGT. This CDR3 is CASRAYNEQFF. The CDR3 DNA reads as TGTGCCAGCAGGGCTTACAATGAGCAGTTCTTC.

This clonotype has only a few counts. The genes are TRBV7-2 and TRBJ2-1; 7 bases map to TRBD1. Germline V gene data show CDR1 as SGHTA and CDR2 as FQGNSA. The CDR3 consists of 15 residues. V lost 5 bases to trimming and J lost 6 bases; unmatched junction nucleotides: 10. In DNA form, the CDR3 reads TGTGCCAGCAGCCCAGAGCCCGACAGGGTCAATGAGCAGTTCTTC. Translated, it gives CASSPEPDRVNEQFF. The full variable domain, completed using reference TRBV7-2 and TRBJ2-1, is GAGVSQSPSNKVTEKGKDVELRCDPISGHTALYWYRQSLGQGLEFLIYFQGNSAPDKSGLPSDRFSAERTGGSVSTLTIQRTQQEDSAVYLCASSPEPDRVNEQFFGPGTRLTVL.

The V gene is TRBV7-9, the J gene TRBJ1-2; 7 nucleotides align to TRBD1. CDR3 length equals 16 residues. The junction had 13 bases not matched to a gene; V was cut back by 5 bases and J by 4 bases. Per germline, CDR1 SEHNR and CDR2 FQNEAQ (reference sequence). The CDR3 DNA is TGTGCCAGCAGCGCGCGCCGGGACAGCGACCGCTATGGCTACACCTTC. It encodes CASSARRDSDRYGYTF. Combining the CDR3 with reference TRBV7-9 and TRBJ1-2 gives the whole variable domain DTGVSQNPRHKITKRGQNVTFRCDPISEHNRLYWYRQTLGQGPEFLTYFQNEAQLEKSRLLSDRFSAERPKGSFSTLEIQRTEQGDSAMYLCASSARRDSDRYGYTFGSGTRLTVV.

This chain links TRBV12-3 or TRBV12-4 with TRBJ2-3; 10 nucleotides line up with TRBD2. The trim removed 2 bases at V and 5 bases at J, leaving 4 bases unmatched. This CDR3 contains 15 residues. CDR3 sequence reads: CASSLLSGGEDTQYF. CDR3 nucleotides: TGTGCCAGCAGTTTACTGAGCGGGGGGGAAGATACGCAGTATTTT.

This sequence joins TRBV29-1 and TRBJ2-1; either TRBD1 or TRBD2 may supply D (5 bases each). CDR3 size: 14 residues. V shed 7 bases and J shed 0 bases, with 13 bases lying between them. Germline V gives CDR1 SQVTM, CDR2 ANQGSEA. CDR3 bases: TGCAGCGCCTGGGACCGCAGCTCCTACAATGAGCAGTTCTTC. It translates to CSAWDRSSYNEQFF.

A few counts support this clonotype. The V gene is TRBV20-1, the J gene TRBJ1-1; D remains unclear. Per the germline V gene, CDR1 is DFQATT and CDR2 is SNEGSKA (reference sequence). The CDR3 has 13 residues. V lost 5 bases, J lost 3 bases, and 13 bases lay in between. For the CDR3, the DNA is TGCAGTGCTGGCCGCGCGGTCTACACTGAAGCTTTCTTT. The encoded protein is CSAGRAVYTEAFF.

This clonotype turned up a few times. The chain carries TRBV21-1 and TRBJ2-5; the table's TRBD1 call for D was not verified on the DNA. TRBV21-1 is tagged as a pseudogene. This CDR3 is built from 13 residues. CDR3 amino acids: CIPIPGTFETQYF. CDR3 DNA sequence: TGCATACCCATACCCGGGACATTCGAGACCCAGTACTTC.

The chain joins TRBV10-3 to TRBJ2-7, with 8 positions matching TRBD2. The germline gives CDR1 ENHRY, CDR2 SYGVKD. The CDR3 has 15 amino acids. V lost 2 bases to trimming and J lost 0 bases; unmatched junction nucleotides: 3. The CDR3, as DNA: TGTGCCATCAGTGAGGGGCGGGGGGCCTCCTACGAGCAGTACTTC. This translates into CAISEGRGASYEQYF.

This clonotype was seen only a few times. V usage is TRBV12-3 or TRBV12-4 and J usage is TRBJ2-3; a weak D match, TRBD1 (6 bases). The CDR3 is 14 residues long. The V and J ends lost 6 bases and 7 bases respectively, with 17 bases between them. DNA of the CDR3: TGTGCCAGCAGCCCAGTCCGGGACACCCATACGCAGTATTTT. Its translation: CASSPVRDTHTQYF.

This clonotype was seen repeatedly, ten times or more. The chain carries TRBV3-1 and TRBJ1-2; D unresolved. The CDR3 covers 15 residues. V gave up 4 bases and J gave up 4 bases, with 16 bases separating them. Germline V CDR1 and CDR2: LGHDT, YNNKEL (reference sequence). Here the CDR3 reads CASSPPRPVTYGYTF. The CDR3 DNA sequence: TGTGCCAGCAGCCCTCCCCGTCCAGTCACCTATGGCTACACCTTC.

The sample holds many counts of this clonotype. This rearrangement joins TRBV5-1 to TRBJ2-1; D remains ambiguous. Per germline, CDR1 SGHRS and CDR2 YFSETQ. Trimming took 0 bases from V and 10 from J, leaving 11 bases between them. The CDR3 runs to 13 residues. The DNA for the CDR3 is TGCGCCAGCAGCTTGGCTACCTGGGCGGAGCAGTTCTTC. Translation gives CASSLATWAEQFF.

The chain uses TRBV4-1 and TRBJ2-1; D gene uncertain. V shed 2 bases and J shed 8 bases, with 16 bases lying between them. The V gene's germline CDR1 is MGHRA and CDR2 YSYEKL. CDR3 length: 15 amino acids. The CDR3 sequence: CASSQNPDRTHEQFF. The CDR3 DNA is TGCGCCAGCAGCCAAAACCCTGATAGGACGCATGAGCAGTTCTTC.

This rearrangement joins TRBV6-5 to TRBJ2-5, with TRBD2 matching over 7 bases. CDR1 is MNHEY and CDR2 is SVGAGI in the germline V gene. With 0 bases clipped from V and 5 bases from J, the junction kept 12 bases outside the gene matches. CDR3 length: 17 residues. The CDR3 region is CASSYSNSGDGRETQYF. The CDR3 bases are TGTGCCAGCAGTTACTCGAACAGCGGGGACGGACGGGAGACCCAGTACTTC.

The rearrangement uses TRBV5-5 and TRBJ2-5; 7 bases agree with TRBD2. The CDR3 covers 15 residues. The germline CDR1 and CDR2 sequences are SGHKS and YYEKEE (reference sequence). Unmatched junction bases numbered 2, after V lost 0 bases and J lost 0 bases. Here the CDR3 reads CASSLERGDQETQYF. For the CDR3, the DNA is TGTGCCAGCAGCTTGGAACGGGGGGACCAAGAGACCCAGTACTTC. The whole variable domain, remainder taken from reference TRBV5-5 and TRBJ2-5, is DAGVTQSPTHLIKTRGQQVTLRCSPISGHKSVSWYQQVLGQGPQFIFQYYEKEERGRGNFPDRFSARQFPNYSSELNVNALLLGDSALYLCASSLERGDQETQYFGPGTRLLVL.

This sequence joins TRBV4-2 and TRBJ1-2, with D perhaps TRBD1 (5 bases). The CDR3 contains 15 residues. Germline CDR1 is LGHNA and CDR2 is YNFKEQ. V was shortened by 0 bases and J by 7 bases, with 15 bases between the two germline ends. The CDR3 coding sequence is TGTGCCAGCAGCCAAGATGGGGCAGGGAAGGGTGGCTACACCTTC. Translated: CASSQDGAGKGGYTF.

This clonotype appeared a few times. The chain links TRBV28 to TRBJ2-7; 10 bases are shared with TRBD1. V shed 3 bases and J 3 bases; nucleotides not matched to a gene: 5. This CDR3 is 15 amino acids long. The germline CDR1 and CDR2 sequences are MDHEN and SYDVKM. CDR3 amino acids: CASSFRRDRGYEQYF. CDR3 in DNA: TGTGCCAGCAGTTTCAGGAGGGACAGGGGCTACGAGCAGTACTTC.

In DNA, the CDR3 is TGCAGTGCCCGGGACTTAACCACAGATACGCAGTATTTT. This codes for CSARDLTTDTQYF. This chain joins TRBV20-1 and TRBJ2-3; D is perhaps TRBD2 (6 bases). Looked up from germline, CDR1 is DFQATT and CDR2 is SNEGSKA (reference sequence). V shed 6 bases and J shed 2 bases, with 12 bases lying between them. This CDR3 is built from 13 residues.

This clonotype has ten or more counts. The V gene is TRBV29-1, the J gene TRBJ2-5, with no clear D. This CDR3 is built from 14 residues. V lost 0 bases and J 2 bases, leaving 10 bases between the germline ends. CDR1 and CDR2 (germline): SQVTM, ANQGSEA. The CDR3 protein is CSVEDVRRQETQYF. CDR3 DNA: TGCAGCGTTGAAGATGTACGCAGACAAGAGACCCAGTACTTC. Based on the CDR3 plus reference TRBV29-1 and TRBJ2-5, the full variable domain is SAVISQKPSRDICQRGTSLTIQCQVDSQVTMMFWYRQQPGQSLTLIATANQGSEATYESGFVIDKFPISRPNLTFSTLTVSNMSPEDSSIYLCSVEDVRRQETQYFGPGTRLLVL.

V is TRBV12-3 or TRBV12-4 and J is TRBJ1-1, with D possibly being TRBD1 (5 bases). V gave up 5 bases and J gave up 3 bases, with 16 bases separating them. The CDR3 consists of 15 residues. This chain's CDR3 is CASSPAPGGDTEAFF. In DNA form, the CDR3 reads TGTGCCAGCAGTCCCGCCCCGGGGGGGGACACTGAAGCTTTCTTT.

The rearrangement links TRBV4-1 to TRBJ1-4; D not certain. V was shortened by 1 base and J by 0 bases, with 9 bases between the two germline ends. Germline V gene sequence: CDR1 MGHRA, CDR2 YSYEKL. The CDR3 length is 16 residues. CDR3 coding DNA: TGCGCCAGCAGCCAAGTGCCGTCGGCAACTAATGAAAAACTGTTTTTT. Residues: CASSQVPSATNEKLFF.

The table lists this clonotype with many counts. One base away lies a much larger clone, so this may be a sequencing read error. The V gene is TRBV12-3 or TRBV12-4, the J gene TRBJ2-3; D is undetermined. This CDR3 comprises 14 residues. The CDR3 sequence is CASSPTVRADMQYF. Here the CDR3 DNA reads TGTGCCAGCAGTCCCACAGTGAGAGCAGATATGCAGTATTTT.

The chain combines TRBV6-2 or TRBV6-3 with TRBJ2-7; D possibly corresponds to TRBD1 (6 bases). Looked up from germline, CDR1 is MNHEY and CDR2 is SVGEGT. Deletions cut 1 base from V and 0 bases from J, with 10 bases between. The CDR3 covers 15 residues. CDR3 region: CASSYWQGSSYEQYF. CDR3 nucleotide sequence: TGTGCCAGCAGTTACTGGCAGGGGAGCTCCTACGAGCAGTACTTC.

The V call is TRBV20-1, the J call TRBJ2-5; TRBD1 might be the D (5 bases). The CDR3 contains 15 residues. Trimming cost V 0 bases and J 5 bases, with 16 bases left between them. Germline V gene data show CDR1 as DFQATT and CDR2 as SNEGSKA (reference sequence). For the CDR3, the DNA is TGCAGTGCTAGAGATACCTCAAGGGGCTGGGAGACCCAGTACTTC. It translates to CSARDTSRGWETQYF.

A few counts support this clonotype. The V gene is TRBV20-1, the J gene TRBJ2-7; 9 bases map to TRBD1. Germline V lookup: CDR1 DFQATT, CDR2 SNEGSKA (reference sequence). This CDR3 comprises 11 residues. With 5 bases clipped from V and 5 bases from J, the junction kept 1 base outside the gene matches. The CDR3 region is CSADRGDEQYF. The CDR3 nucleotides read TGCAGTGCTGACAGGGGGGACGAGCAGTACTTC.